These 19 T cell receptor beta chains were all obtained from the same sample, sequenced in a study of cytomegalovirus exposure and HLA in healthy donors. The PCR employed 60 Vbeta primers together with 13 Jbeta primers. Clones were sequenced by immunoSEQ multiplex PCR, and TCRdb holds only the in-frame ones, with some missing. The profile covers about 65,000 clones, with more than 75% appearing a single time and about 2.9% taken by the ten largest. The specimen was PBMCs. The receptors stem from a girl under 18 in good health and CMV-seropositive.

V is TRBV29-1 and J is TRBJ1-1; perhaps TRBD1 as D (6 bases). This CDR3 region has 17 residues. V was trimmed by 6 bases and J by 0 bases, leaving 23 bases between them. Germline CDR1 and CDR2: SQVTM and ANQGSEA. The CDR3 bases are TGCAGCGTCGTTCCCCTGGACAGTTTTCTCATGAACACTGAAGCTTTCTTT. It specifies CSVVPLDSFLMNTEAFF.

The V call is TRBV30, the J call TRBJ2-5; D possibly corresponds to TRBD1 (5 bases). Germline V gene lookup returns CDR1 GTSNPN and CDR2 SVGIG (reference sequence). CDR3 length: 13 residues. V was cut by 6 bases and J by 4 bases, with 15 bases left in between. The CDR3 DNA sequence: TGTGCCTGTCGAGTCCCAGGGCTAGAGACCCAGTACTTC. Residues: CACRVPGLETQYF.

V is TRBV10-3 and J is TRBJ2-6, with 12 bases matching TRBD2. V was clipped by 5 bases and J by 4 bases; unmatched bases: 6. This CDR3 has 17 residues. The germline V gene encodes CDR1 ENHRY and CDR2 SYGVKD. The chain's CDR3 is CAISRLAGVGGANVLTF. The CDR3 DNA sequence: TGTGCCATCAGTAGACTAGCGGGAGTTGGAGGGGCCAACGTCCTGACTTTC.

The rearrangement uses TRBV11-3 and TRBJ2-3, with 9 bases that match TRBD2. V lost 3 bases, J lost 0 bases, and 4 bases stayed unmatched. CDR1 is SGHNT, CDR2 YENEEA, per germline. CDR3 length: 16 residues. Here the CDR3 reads CASSFRTSGSTDTQYF. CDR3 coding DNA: TGTGCCAGCAGCTTTCGAACTAGCGGGAGCACAGATACGCAGTATTTT.

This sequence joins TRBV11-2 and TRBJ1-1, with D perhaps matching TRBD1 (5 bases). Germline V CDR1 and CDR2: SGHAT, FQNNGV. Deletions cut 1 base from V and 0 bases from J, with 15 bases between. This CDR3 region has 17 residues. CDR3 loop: CASSLALGVDVNTEAFF. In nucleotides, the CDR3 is TGTGCCAGCAGCTTAGCATTAGGGGTGGACGTGAACACTGAAGCTTTCTTT.

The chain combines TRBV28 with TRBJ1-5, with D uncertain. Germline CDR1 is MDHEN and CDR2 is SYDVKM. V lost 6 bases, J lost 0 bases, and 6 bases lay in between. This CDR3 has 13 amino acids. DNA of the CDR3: TGTGCCAGCAGCCTTAATAGCAATCAGCCCCAGCATTTT. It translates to CASSLNSNQPQHF. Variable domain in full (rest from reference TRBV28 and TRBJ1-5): DVKVTQSSRYLVKRTGEKVFLECVQDMDHENMFWYRQDPGLGLRLIYFSYDVKMKEKGDIPEGYSVSREKKERFSLILESASTNQTSMYLCASSLNSNQPQHFGDGTRLSIL.

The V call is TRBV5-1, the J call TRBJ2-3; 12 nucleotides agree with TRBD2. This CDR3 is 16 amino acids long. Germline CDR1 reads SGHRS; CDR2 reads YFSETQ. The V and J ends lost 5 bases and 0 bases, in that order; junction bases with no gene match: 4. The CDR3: CASRHGLAGSTDTQYF. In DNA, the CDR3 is TGCGCCAGCAGGCATGGACTAGCGGGGAGCACAGATACGCAGTATTTT.

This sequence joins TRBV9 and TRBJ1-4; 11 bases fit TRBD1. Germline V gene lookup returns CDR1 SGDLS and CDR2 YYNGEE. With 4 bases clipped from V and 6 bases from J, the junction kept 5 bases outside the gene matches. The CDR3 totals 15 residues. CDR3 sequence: CASSPWGQGDEKLFF. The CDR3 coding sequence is TGTGCCAGCAGCCCTTGGGGACAGGGGGATGAAAAACTGTTTTTT.

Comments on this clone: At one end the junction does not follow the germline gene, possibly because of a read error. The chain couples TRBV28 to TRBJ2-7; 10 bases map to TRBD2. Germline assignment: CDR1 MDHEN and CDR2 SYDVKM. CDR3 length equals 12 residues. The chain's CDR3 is CASSQGQGLANF. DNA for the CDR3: TGTGCCAGCAGTCAAGGTCAGGGACTAGCGAACTTC.

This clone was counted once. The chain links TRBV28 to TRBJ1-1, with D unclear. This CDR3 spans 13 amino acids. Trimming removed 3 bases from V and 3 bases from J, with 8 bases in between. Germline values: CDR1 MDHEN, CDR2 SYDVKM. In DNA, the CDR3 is TGTGCCAGCAGTTTTATGGCAGACACTGAAGCTTTCTTT. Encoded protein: CASSFMADTEAFF.

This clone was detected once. The CDR3 nucleotides are TGTGCCAGCAGCCAAGATCATGGGACAGCCCAAACTTTGGGCTACACCTTC. It specifies CASSQDHGTAQTLGYTF. The chain combines TRBV4-2 with TRBJ1-2; TRBD1 aligns across 7 bases. Trimming took 0 bases from V and 8 from J; bases not matched to a gene: 15. CDR3 length: 17 residues. Germline-derived CDR1 and CDR2 are LGHNA and YNFKEQ.

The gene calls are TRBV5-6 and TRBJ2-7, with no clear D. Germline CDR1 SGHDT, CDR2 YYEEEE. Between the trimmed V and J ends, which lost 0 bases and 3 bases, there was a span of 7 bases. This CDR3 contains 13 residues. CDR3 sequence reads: CASSLGLYYEQYF. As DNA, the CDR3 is TGTGCCAGCAGCTTGGGTCTGTACTACGAGCAGTACTTC.

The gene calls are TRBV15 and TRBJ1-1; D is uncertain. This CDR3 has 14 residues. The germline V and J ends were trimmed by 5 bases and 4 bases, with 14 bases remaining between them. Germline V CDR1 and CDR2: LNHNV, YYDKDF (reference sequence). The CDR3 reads CATSPYPEGTEAFF. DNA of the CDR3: TGTGCCACCAGCCCCTACCCGGAGGGCACTGAAGCTTTCTTT.

The CDR3 region is CASSRQGTNEKLFF. The DNA for the CDR3 is TGTGCCAGCAGCCGACAGGGGACTAATGAAAAACTGTTTTTT. V and J are TRBV2 and TRBJ1-4; TRBD1 matches 8 bases. Germline V gives CDR1 SNHLY, CDR2 FYNNEI. The CDR3 is made up of 14 amino acids. Germline trimming cut 6 bases from V and 2 bases from J; bases unmatched to any gene: 2.

The DNA for the CDR3 is TGCGCCAGCAGCTTGGCGGGCGGTAGACAGGGCGAGGGCTATGGCTACACCTTC. The encoded protein is CASSLAGGRQGEGYGYTF. The rearrangement links TRBV5-1 to TRBJ1-2; 7 positions agree with TRBD1. The CDR3 loop spans 18 amino acids. J was trimmed by 4 bases and V by 0 bases; bases with no gene match: 15. Germline V CDR1 and CDR2: SGHRS, YFSETQ.

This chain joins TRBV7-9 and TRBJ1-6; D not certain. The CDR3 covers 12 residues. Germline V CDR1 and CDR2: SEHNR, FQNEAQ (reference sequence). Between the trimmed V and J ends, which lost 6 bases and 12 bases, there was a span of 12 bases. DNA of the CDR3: TGTGCCAGCAGTTCCGGGGTGGGACCCCTCCACTTT. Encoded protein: CASSSGVGPLHF.

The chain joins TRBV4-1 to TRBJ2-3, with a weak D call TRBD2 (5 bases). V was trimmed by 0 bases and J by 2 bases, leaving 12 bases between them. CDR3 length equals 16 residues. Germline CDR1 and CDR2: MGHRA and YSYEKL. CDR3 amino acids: CASSQDPQRPTDTQYF. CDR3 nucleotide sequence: TGCGCCAGCAGCCAAGATCCCCAGCGGCCCACAGATACGCAGTATTTT.

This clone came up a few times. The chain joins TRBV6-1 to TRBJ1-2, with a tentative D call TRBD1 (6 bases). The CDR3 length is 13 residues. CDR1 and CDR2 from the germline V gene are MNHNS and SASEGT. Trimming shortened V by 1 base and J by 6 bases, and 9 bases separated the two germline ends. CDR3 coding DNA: TGTGCCAGCAGTGAAGGAGGGGGAGATGGCTACACCTTC. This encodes CASSEGGGDGYTF.

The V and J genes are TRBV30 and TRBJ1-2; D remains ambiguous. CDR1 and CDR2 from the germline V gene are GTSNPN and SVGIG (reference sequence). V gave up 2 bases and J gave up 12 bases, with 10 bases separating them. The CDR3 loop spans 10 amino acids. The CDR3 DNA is TGTGCCTGGAGTCCCGGACTCCACACCTTC. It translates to CAWSPGLHTF.